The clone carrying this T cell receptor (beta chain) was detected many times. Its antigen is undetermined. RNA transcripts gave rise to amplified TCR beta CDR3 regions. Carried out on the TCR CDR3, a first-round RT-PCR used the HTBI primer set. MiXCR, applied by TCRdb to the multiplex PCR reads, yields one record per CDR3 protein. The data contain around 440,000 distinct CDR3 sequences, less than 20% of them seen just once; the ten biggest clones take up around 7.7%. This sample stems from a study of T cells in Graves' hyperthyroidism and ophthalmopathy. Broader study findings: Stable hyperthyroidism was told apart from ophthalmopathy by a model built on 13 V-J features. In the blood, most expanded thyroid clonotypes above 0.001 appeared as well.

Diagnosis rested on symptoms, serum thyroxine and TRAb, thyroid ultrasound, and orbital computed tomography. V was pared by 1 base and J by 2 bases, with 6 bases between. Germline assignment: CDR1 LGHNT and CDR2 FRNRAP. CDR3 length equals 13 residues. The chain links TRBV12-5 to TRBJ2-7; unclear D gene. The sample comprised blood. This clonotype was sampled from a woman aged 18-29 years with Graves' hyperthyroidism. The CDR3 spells CASGLGPTYEQYF. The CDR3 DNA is TGTGCTAGTGGTTTGGGACCGACCTACGAGCAGTACTTC.